This T cell receptor (beta chain) was found in a study of blood T cells in healthy people across ages. Study-level findings and limits: More naive CD4+ cells and higher diversity were found in long-lived than in aged donors.

A sample-barcoded 5' primer and a J-beta primer mix were used in a second PCR of about 6 to 12 cycles. TCRdb reprocessed the 5' RACE reads with MiXCR, giving one entry per CDR3 protein. The sample carries around 1,700,000 distinct CDR3 sequences, 28% recorded once. With regard to this clonotype: The antigen is unknown.

The CDR3 is made up of 14 amino acids. The V end lost 3 bases, the J end lost 5 bases, and 13 bases lay between the germline ends. Each sample gave at least 7 million isolated PBMCs. A minimum of 6 micrograms of total RNA was extracted per sample. This sequence joins TRBV12-3 or TRBV12-4 and TRBJ1-2; TRBD1 might be the D (6 bases). The sample taken for sequencing was blood. The clonotype originates from a woman in her 30s in good health. Here the CDR3 DNA reads TGTGCCAGCAGTTTCGCAGGGGCGGATTATGGCTACACCTTC. Translated, it gives CASSFAGADYGYTF.